These 4 T cell receptor beta chains came from one sample sequenced in a study of cytomegalovirus exposure and HLA in healthy donors. The PCR ran on 60 Vbeta and 13 Jbeta primers. TCRdb's copy holds only in-frame clones and misses some; the assay was immunoSEQ multiplex PCR. The sample lists roughly 130,000 clones, more than 60% occurring once. Sequences were obtained from PBMCs. Receptors were obtained from a woman between 40 and 55 years old in good health and CMV-seropositive.

This rearrangement joins TRBV2 to TRBJ1-5; 9 positions agree with TRBD1. Germline V gene data show CDR1 as SNHLY and CDR2 as FYNNEI. Trimming at V came to 3 bases and at J to 2 bases, leaving 2 bases not matched to a gene. The CDR3 totals 15 residues. CDR3 protein: CASSDRTGGNQPQHF. CDR3 DNA: TGTGCCAGCAGTGATCGGACAGGGGGCAATCAGCCCCAGCATTTT. Looking up the rest from reference TRBV2 and TRBJ1-5 gives the full variable domain: EPEVTQTPSHQVTQMGQEVILRCVPISNHLYFYWYRQILGQKVEFLVSFYNNEISEKSEIFDDQFSVERPDGSNFTLKIRSTKLEDSAMYFCASSDRTGGNQPQHFGDGTRLSIL.

This chain joins TRBV4-3 and TRBJ2-2; 7 positions agree with TRBD1. This CDR3 comprises 14 residues. Looked up from germline, CDR1 is LGHNA and CDR2 is YSLEER. Trimming at V came to 4 bases and at J to 3 bases, leaving 2 bases not matched to a gene. Here the CDR3 DNA reads TGCGCCAGCAGCCCGGGACAGTACACCGGGGAGCTGTTTTTT. Encoded protein: CASSPGQYTGELFF.

This sequence joins TRBV15 and TRBJ2-7; 10 bases fit TRBD1. This CDR3 spans 13 amino acids. CDR1 is LNHNV and CDR2 is YYDKDF in the germline V gene (reference sequence). V trimming: 5 bases; J trimming: 3 bases; junction bases outside the gene matches: 1. The CDR3: CATSGTGDYEQYF. The CDR3, as DNA: TGTGCCACCAGCGGGACAGGGGACTACGAGCAGTACTTC. The variable domain in full, completed from reference TRBV15 and TRBJ2-7, reads DAMVIQNPRYQVTQFGKPVTLSCSQTLNHNVMYWYQQKSSQAPKLLFHYYDKDFNNEADTPDNFQSRRPNTSFCFLDIRSPGLGDTAMYLCATSGTGDYEQYFGPGTRLTVT.

The genes are TRBV19 and TRBJ2-2; D is perhaps TRBD1 (5 bases). The CDR3 length is 17 residues. The germline CDR1 and CDR2 sequences are LNHDA and SQIVND (reference sequence). V gave up 2 bases and J gave up 0 bases, with 13 bases separating them. The CDR3 loop reads CASSILTGSTNTGELFF. Here the CDR3 DNA reads TGTGCCAGTAGTATATTAACAGGATCTACGAACACCGGGGAGCTGTTTTTT.